Each of the 3 T cell receptor beta chains below was sequenced from the same sample in a study of response to subunit inactivated influenza vaccine (dated by TCRdb to the late 2010s). The method behind the library was RT-PCR. Sequencer: Illumina HiSeq 2500. TCRdb reworked the public reads: Q25 trimming with fastp, MiXCR clone assembly, productive beta chains retained. Rows matching on CDR3 protein sequence are summarized as one entry with the most common DNA and genes. A total of 500,000 to 600,000 distinct CDR3 sequences appear in this sample, approximately 15% of them only once. The ten largest clones take up 11% of the sample. The input for sequencing was PBMCs from blood, taken 11 to 12 days after vaccination. The receptors derive from a man in his fifties who received an inactivated influenza vaccine. Donor details come from another sample of the same person, matched by shared clones.

This clonotype came up a few times. The CDR3 region is CAISTSGTGGWDEQFF. The CDR3 nucleotides read TGTGCCATCAGTACCTCCGGGACAGGGGGTTGGGATGAGCAGTTCTTC. The genes are TRBV10-3 and TRBJ2-1; 11 bases align to TRBD1. The CDR3 loop spans 16 amino acids. Looked up from germline, CDR1 is ENHRY and CDR2 is SYGVKD. With V trimmed by 5 bases and J by 8 bases, 11 bases remained unmatched.

This clonotype was recorded a few times. The J gene is TRBJ2-7, the V gene TRBV3-1, with 14 bases aligning to TRBD2. The CDR3 consists of 16 residues. Unmatched junction bases numbered 5, after V lost 3 bases and J lost 4 bases. Looked up from germline, CDR1 is LGHDT and CDR2 is YNNKEL (reference sequence). CDR3 nucleotide sequence: TGTGCCAGCAGCCAGGGGACTAGCGGGAGTTATTACGAGCAGTACTTC. Translated: CASSQGTSGSYYEQYF.

The sample holds a few counts of this clonotype. The rearrangement links TRBV10-3 to TRBJ1-5; D call uncertain. Germline CDR1 ENHRY, CDR2 SYGVKD. The CDR3 contains 15 residues. V was cut by 0 bases and J by 3 bases, with 9 bases left in between. CDR3 protein: CAISESEQLNQPQHF. CDR3 sequence (DNA): TGTGCCATCAGTGAGTCCGAACAGCTCAATCAGCCCCAGCATTTT.